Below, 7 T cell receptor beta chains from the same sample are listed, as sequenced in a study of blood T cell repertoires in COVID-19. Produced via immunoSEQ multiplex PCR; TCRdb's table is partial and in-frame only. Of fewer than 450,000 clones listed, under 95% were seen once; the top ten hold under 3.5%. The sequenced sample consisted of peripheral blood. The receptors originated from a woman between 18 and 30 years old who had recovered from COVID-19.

CDR3 sequence reads: CASSFSGETQYF. CDR3 nucleotides: TGTGCCAGCAGCTTTTCGGGGGAGACCCAGTACTTC. J is TRBJ2-5 and V is TRBV5-5; the D gene is possibly TRBD2 (5 bases). Trimming shortened V by 2 bases and J by 5 bases, and 7 bases separated the two germline ends. In germline, CDR1 is SGHKS, CDR2 YYEKEE (reference sequence). The CDR3 sequence is 12 residues long.

The CDR3: CASSPSGDYEQYV. The CDR3 nucleotides are TGTGCCAGCTCACCTTCGGGGGACTACGAGCAGTACGTC. The chain couples TRBV18 to TRBJ2-7; perhaps TRBD2 as D (6 bases). CDR3 length: 13 amino acids. V was clipped by 3 bases and J by 3 bases, with 9 bases between them. The V gene's germline CDR1 is KGHSH and CDR2 LQKENI.

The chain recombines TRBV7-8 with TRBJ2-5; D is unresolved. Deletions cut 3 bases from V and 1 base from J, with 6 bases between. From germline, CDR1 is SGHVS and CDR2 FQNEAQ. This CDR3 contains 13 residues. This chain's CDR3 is CASSLPVQETQYF. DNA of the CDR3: TGTGCCAGCAGCTTGCCGGTCCAAGAGACCCAGTACTTC.

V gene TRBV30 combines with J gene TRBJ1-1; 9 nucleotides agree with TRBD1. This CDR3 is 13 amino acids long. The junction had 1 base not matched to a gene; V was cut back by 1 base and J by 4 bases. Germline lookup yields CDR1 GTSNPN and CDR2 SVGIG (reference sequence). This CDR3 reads CAWSGDRATEAFF. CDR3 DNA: TGTGCCTGGAGTGGGGACAGGGCCACTGAAGCTTTCTTT.

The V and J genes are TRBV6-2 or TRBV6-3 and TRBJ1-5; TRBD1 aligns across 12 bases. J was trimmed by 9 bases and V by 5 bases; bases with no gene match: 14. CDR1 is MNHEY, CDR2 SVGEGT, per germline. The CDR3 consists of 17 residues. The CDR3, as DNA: TGTGCCAGCAGTCGGGGACAGGGGGCGTTTATTAGCGGGCCCCAGCATTTT. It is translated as CASSRGQGAFISGPQHF.

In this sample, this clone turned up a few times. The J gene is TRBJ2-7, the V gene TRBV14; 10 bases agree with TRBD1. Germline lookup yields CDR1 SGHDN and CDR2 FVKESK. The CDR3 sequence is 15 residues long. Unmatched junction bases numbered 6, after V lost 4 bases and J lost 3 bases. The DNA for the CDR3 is TGTGCCAGCAGCCTCGGGGACAGGGGTCTCTACGAGCAGTACGTC. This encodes CASSLGDRGLYEQYV.

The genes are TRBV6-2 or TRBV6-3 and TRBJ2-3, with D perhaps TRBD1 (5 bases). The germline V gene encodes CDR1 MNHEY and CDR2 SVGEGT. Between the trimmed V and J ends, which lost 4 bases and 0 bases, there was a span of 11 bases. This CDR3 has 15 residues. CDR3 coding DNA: TGTGCCAGCAGTTCCTGGACATCTAGCACAGATACGCAGTATTTT. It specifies CASSSWTSSTDTQYF.